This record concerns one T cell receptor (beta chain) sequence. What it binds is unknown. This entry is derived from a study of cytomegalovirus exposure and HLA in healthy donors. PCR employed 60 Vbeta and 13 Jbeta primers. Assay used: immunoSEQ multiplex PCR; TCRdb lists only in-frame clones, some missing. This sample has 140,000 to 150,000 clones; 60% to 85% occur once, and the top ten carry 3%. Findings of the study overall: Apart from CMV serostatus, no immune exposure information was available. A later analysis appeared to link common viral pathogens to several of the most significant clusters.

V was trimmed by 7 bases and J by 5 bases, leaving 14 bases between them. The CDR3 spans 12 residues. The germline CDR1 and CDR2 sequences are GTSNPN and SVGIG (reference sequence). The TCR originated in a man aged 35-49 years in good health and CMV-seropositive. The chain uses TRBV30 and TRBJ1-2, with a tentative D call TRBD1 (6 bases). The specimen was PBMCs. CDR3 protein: CAFQQGAYGYTF. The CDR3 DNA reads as TGTGCCTTTCAACAGGGCGCATATGGCTACACCTTC.